A single TCR beta chain is shown here with its context. This specimen comes from a study of shared clonotypes between healthy human individuals. At the deep level, the assay was run. Data came from immunoSEQ multiplex PCR; TCRdb stores just in-frame clones and leaves some out. The sample lists approximately 1,000,000 clones, about 80% seen once, with about 0.94% in the top ten. This TCR was recovered from a man aged 18 to 35 in good health. Some clones in this sample may be carry-over from other donors' samples. The specimen was memory CD4+ T cells from PBMCs. Described subset: CD45RA-negative fraction.

The CDR3 DNA sequence: TGTGCCAGCAGCCCGGGACAGGGAAAACGGACTGGGGCCAACGTCCTGACTTTC. This encodes CASSPGQGKRTGANVLTF. The V and J genes are TRBV11-1 and TRBJ2-6, with 9 nucleotides matching TRBD1. Germline V gene data show CDR1 as SGHAT and CDR2 as FQDESV (reference sequence). CDR3 length: 18 amino acids. Trimming at V came to 5 bases and at J to 2 bases, leaving 10 bases not matched to a gene. Based on the CDR3 plus reference TRBV11-1 and TRBJ2-6, the full variable domain is EAEVAQSPRYKITEKSQAVAFWCDPISGHATLYWYRQILGQGPELLVQFQDESVVDDSQLPKDRFSAERLKGVDSTLKIQPAELGDSAMYLCASSPGQGKRTGANVLTFGAGSRLTVL.